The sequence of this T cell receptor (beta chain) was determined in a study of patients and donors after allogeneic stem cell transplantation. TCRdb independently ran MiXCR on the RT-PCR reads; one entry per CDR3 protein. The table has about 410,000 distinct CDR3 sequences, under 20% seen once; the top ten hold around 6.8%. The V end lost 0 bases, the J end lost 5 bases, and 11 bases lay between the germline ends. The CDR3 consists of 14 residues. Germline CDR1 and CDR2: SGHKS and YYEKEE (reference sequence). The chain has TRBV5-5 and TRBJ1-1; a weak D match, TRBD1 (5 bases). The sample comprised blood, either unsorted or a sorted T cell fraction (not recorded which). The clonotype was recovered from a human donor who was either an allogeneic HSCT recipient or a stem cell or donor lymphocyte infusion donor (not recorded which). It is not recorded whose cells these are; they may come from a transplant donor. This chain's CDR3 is CASSLAGTRTEAFF. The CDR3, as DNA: TGTGCCAGCAGCTTGGCCGGGACCCGGACTGAAGCTTTCTTT.